Sequencing of this T cell receptor beta chain was carried out in a study of blood T cell repertoires in COVID-19. Overall study context: Acute and convalescent COVID-19 specimens originated in the United States, Italy and Spain. T cells, B-cell-depleted T cells, or PBMCs supplied cDNA or gDNA.

Original processing methods: Reference gene primer amplification gave nucleated cell count estimates. Clones were read by immunoSEQ multiplex PCR, and TCRdb kept only the in-frame ones, dropping some. For V, J and clone size, that table is used; D and trimming come from the DNA. The table includes 170,000 or so clones, 70% to 90% detected once. The CDR3 is 16 residues long. V was pared by 0 bases and J by 6 bases, with 3 bases of the junction left unmatched. From germline, CDR1 is SGDLS and CDR2 YYNGEE. Sequenced material: peripheral blood. The chain links TRBV9 to TRBJ2-2, with 12 nucleotides matching TRBD2. This sequence was found in a man aged 40-50 years with active or convalescent COVID-19. The CDR3 DNA sequence: TGTGCCAGCAGCGTAGCTAGCGGGGGGGCCCCCGGGGAGCTGTTTTTT. It is translated as CASSVASGGAPGELFF.